The 5 T cell receptor beta chains in this list originate from one sample, sequenced in a study of T cell responses to AZD1222 COVID-19 vaccine. Profiling relied on immunoSEQ multiplex PCR, and the TCRdb table lists in-frame clones only, not all of them. The top ten hold more than 1.3% of the sample, which has about 160,000 clones, less than 95% seen once. Sequences were derived from peripheral blood, sampled on day 0 of AZD1222 vaccination. These receptors were obtained from an adult in good health.

This clone was counted a few times. The germline gene is not matched at one end of the junction; a read error may be the cause. The CDR3 reads CASSPVNSGYTF. The CDR3 DNA follows: TGTGCCAGCAGTCCAGTGAACTCTGGCTACACCTTC. The rearrangement joins TRBV6-2 or TRBV6-3 to TRBJ1-2; no firm D call. This CDR3 has 12 amino acids. From germline, CDR1 is MNHEY and CDR2 SVGEGT.

This clone was seen a few times. This chain joins TRBV2 and TRBJ1-2; unclear D gene. V shed 2 bases and J shed 1 base, with 5 bases lying between them. This CDR3 region has 13 residues. Germline V gene data show CDR1 as SNHLY and CDR2 as FYNNEI. The CDR3 DNA reads TGTGCCAGCAGTGAAAACATTAACTATGGCTACACCTTC. This sequence encodes CASSENINYGYTF.

This chain uses TRBV28 with TRBJ1-6; unclear D gene. Trimming removed 5 bases from V and 10 bases from J, with 18 bases in between. Germline V CDR1 and CDR2: MDHEN, SYDVKM. The CDR3 has 15 residues. The CDR3 spells CASSASRGSGSPLHF. The CDR3 nucleotides read TGTGCCAGCAGTGCTAGCCGGGGAAGCGGGTCACCCCTCCACTTT.

V is TRBV2 and J is TRBJ1-4, with D perhaps TRBD1 (5 bases). Looked up from germline, CDR1 is SNHLY and CDR2 is FYNNEI. The CDR3 sequence is 14 residues long. V gave up 7 bases and J gave up 0 bases, with 9 bases separating them. This CDR3 is CASKPRATNEKLFF. CDR3 in DNA: TGTGCCAGCAAACCCAGGGCAACTAATGAAAAACTGTTTTTT.

This clone showed up just once. The chain recombines TRBV7-2 with TRBJ2-7; possibly TRBD1 for D (6 bases). Trimming shortened V by 0 bases and J by 8 bases, and 14 bases separated the two germline ends. Germline values: CDR1 SGHTA, CDR2 FQGNSA. The CDR3 covers 14 residues. The CDR3 spells CASSLAGGASKQYF. The CDR3, as DNA: TGTGCCAGCAGCTTAGCAGGGGGTGCCTCCAAGCAGTACTTC.